This TCR beta chain was captured in a study of T cells after yellow fever vaccination. TCRdb itself ran the 5' RACE reads through MiXCR, one entry per CDR3 protein. This sample has fewer than 650,000 distinct CDR3 sequences, with roughly a fifth found just once. This TCR was sampled from a man aged 18 to 35 who received the YFV17D yellow fever vaccine. The sequences come from PBMCs, collected 21 days after the first yellow fever vaccination.

CDR3: CASKQGTGELFF. In DNA, the CDR3 is TGCGCCAGCAAACAGGGAACCGGGGAGCTGTTTTTT. The chain combines TRBV5-1 with TRBJ2-2; D is possibly TRBD1 (6 bases). V was shortened by 6 bases and J by 5 bases, with 8 bases between the two germline ends. The CDR3 is made up of 12 amino acids. Germline V gene data show CDR1 as SGHRS and CDR2 as YFSETQ.